This T cell receptor (beta chain) emerged from a study of T-cell memory formation after mild COVID-19. Study-wide results and limits: Researchers found some responding clones in pre-infection memory, a sign that cross-reactive memory joined.

MiXCR was run by TCRdb on the 5' RACE reads, yielding one entry per CDR3 protein. The sample lists roughly 130,000 distinct CDR3 sequences; 15% to 20% were seen once. Turning to this clonotype: The antigen remains unidentified.

The TCR sequence derives from a man aged 18 to 35 who had mild COVID-19 (a few samples of this study predate the infection). Cell type and time point are not known. The sample comprised PBMCs or a T cell subset sorted from them (not recorded which).

The CDR3, as DNA: TGTGCCAGCAGCTTAGGGACCGTAGGAGAGACCCAGTACTTC. Amino acids: CASSLGTVGETQYF. V gene TRBV7-9 combines with J gene TRBJ2-5; D call uncertain. CDR3 length equals 14 residues. Germline lookup yields CDR1 SEHNR and CDR2 FQNEAQ (reference sequence). V dropped 1 base and J dropped 4 bases, with 10 bases sitting between them.